This T cell receptor (beta chain) was retrieved from a study of beta chain features in type 1 diabetes. Reverse transcribing all isolated RNA meant expressed TCRB transcripts were sequenced. Only in-frame clones appear in the TCRdb table, and some are missing; sequencing was by immunoSEQ multiplex PCR. The sample includes some 500,000 clones, over 10% of them seen just once. Study-wide results and limits: Moderately but significantly shorter TCRB CDR3s were found in Type 1 diabetes patients in all four CD4+ subsets.

Every single donor gave one heparinised blood draw, and these averaged about 100 mL. Per germline, CDR1 LNHDA and CDR2 SQIVND (reference sequence). This CDR3 spans 12 amino acids. V gave up 10 bases and J gave up 5 bases, with 12 bases separating them. A word on this clone: The antigen is unknown.

The sample taken for sequencing was naive CD4+ T cells from blood. This clonotype originated in a woman younger than 30 in good health. The J gene is TRBJ1-5, the V gene TRBV19; tentative D call: TRBD1 (5 bases). The CDR3 sequence: CATRGVYQPQHF. In nucleotides, the CDR3 is TGTGCCACCCGGGGGGTCTATCAGCCCCAGCATTTT.